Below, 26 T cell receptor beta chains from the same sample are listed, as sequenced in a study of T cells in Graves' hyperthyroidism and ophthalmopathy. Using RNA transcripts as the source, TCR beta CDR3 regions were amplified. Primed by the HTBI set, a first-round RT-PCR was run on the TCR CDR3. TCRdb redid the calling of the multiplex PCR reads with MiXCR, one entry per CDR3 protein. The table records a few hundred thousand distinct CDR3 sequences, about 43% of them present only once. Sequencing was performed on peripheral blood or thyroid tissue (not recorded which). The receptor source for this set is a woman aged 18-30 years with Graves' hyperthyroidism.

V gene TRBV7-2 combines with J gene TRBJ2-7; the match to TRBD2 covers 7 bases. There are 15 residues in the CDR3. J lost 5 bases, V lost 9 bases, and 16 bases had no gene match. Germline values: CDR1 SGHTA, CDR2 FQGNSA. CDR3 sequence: CASLDGRQFPHEQYF. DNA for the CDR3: TGTGCCAGTCTGGACGGGAGGCAATTCCCCCACGAGCAGTACTTC. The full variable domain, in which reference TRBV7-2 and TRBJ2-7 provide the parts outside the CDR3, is GAGVSQSPSNKVTEKGKDVELRCDPISGHTALYWYRQSLGQGLEFLIYFQGNSAPDKSGLPSDRFSAERTGGSVSTLTIQRTQQEDSAVYLCASLDGRQFPHEQYFGPGTRLTVT.

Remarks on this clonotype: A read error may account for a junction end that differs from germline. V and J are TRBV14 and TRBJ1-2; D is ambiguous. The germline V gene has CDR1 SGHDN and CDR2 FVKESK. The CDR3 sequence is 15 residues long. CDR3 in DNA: TGTGCCAGCAGCCAAGGCGGCTTCTCTAACTATGGCTACGCCTTC. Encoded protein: CASSQGGFSNYGYAF.

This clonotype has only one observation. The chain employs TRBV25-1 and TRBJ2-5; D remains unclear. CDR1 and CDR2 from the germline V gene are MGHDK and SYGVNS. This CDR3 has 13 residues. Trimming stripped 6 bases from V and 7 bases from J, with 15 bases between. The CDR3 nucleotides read TGTGCCAGCAGCCGAGATGGCCCCAGGACCCAGTACTTC. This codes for CASSRDGPRTQYF.

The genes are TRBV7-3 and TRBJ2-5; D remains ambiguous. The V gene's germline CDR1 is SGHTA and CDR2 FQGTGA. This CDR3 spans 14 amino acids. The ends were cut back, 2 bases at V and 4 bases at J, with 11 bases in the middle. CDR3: CASSLGLGVETQYF. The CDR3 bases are TGTGCCAGCAGCTTAGGCCTAGGCGTAGAGACCCAGTACTTC.

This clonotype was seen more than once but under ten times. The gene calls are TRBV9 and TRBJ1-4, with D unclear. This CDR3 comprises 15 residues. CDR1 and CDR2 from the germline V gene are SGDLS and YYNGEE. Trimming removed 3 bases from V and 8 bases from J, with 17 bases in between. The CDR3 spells CASSASWEGWEKLFF. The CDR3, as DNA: TGTGCCAGCAGCGCCTCCTGGGAAGGATGGGAAAAACTGTTTTTT.

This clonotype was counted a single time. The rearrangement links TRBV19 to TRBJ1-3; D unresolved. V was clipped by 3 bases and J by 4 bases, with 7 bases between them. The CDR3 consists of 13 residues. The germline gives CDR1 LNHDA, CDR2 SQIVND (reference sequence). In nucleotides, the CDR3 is TGTGCCAGTAGTATTTGGGGAGGAAACACCATATATTTT. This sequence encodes CASSIWGGNTIYF.

The CDR3 DNA follows: TGTGCCAGCAGTGATCCCGGGACAGGACACACCGGGGAGCTGTTTTTT. It is translated as CASSDPGTGHTGELFF. This sequence joins TRBV6-1 and TRBJ2-2, with 8 bases matching TRBD1. From germline, CDR1 is MNHNS and CDR2 SASEGT. The CDR3 covers 16 residues. V lost 3 bases to trimming and J lost 3 bases; unmatched junction nucleotides: 6.

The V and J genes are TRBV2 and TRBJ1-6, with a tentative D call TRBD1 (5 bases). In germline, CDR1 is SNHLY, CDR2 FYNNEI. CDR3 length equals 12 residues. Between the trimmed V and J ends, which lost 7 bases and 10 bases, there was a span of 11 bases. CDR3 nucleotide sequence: TGTGCCAGCAAAGACAGCTCCTCACCCCTCCACTTT. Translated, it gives CASKDSSSPLHF.

CDR3 nucleotides: TGTGCCAGCAGCCCCACAGGGACCCAAGAGACCCAGTACTTC. It is translated as CASSPTGTQETQYF. J is TRBJ2-5 and V is TRBV7-9; a weak D match, TRBD1 (6 bases). The CDR3 has 14 residues. Germline V gene sequence: CDR1 SEHNR, CDR2 FQNEAQ (reference sequence). The V and J ends lost 5 bases and 1 base respectively, with 11 bases between them.

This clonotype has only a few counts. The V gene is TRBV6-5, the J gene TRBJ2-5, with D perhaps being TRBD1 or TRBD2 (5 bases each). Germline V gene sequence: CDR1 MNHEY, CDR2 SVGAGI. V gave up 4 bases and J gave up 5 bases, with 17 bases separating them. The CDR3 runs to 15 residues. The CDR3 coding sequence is TGTGCCAGCAGTTTCGACGGGACGCCAGGGGAGACCCAGTACTTC. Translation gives CASSFDGTPGETQYF.

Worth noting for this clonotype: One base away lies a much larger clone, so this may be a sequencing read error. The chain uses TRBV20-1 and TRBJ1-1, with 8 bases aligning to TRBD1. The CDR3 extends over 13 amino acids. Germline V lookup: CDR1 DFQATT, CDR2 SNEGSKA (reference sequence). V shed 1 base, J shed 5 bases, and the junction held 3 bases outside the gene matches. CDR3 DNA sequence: TGCAGTGCTAGAGCCCGGACAGGGACTGAAGCTTTCTTT. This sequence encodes CSARARTGTEAFF.

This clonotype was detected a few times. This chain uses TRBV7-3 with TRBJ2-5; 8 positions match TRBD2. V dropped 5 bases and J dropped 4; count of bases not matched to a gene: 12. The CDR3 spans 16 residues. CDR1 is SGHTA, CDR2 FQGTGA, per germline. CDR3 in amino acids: CASSRNGRGARETQYF. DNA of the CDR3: TGTGCCAGCAGCCGGAACGGGAGGGGCGCGAGAGAGACCCAGTACTTC. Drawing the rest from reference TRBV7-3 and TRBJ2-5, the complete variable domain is GAGVSQTPSNKVTEKGKYVELRCDPISGHTALYWYRQSLGQGPEFLIYFQGTGAADDSGLPNDRFFAVRPEGSVSTLKIQRTERGDSAVYLCASSRNGRGARETQYFGPGTRLLVL.

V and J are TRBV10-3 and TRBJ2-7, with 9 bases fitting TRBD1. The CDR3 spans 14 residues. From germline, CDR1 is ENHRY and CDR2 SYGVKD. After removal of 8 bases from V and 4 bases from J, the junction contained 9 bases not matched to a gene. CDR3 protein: CAIASGTGRYEQYF. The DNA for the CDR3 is TGTGCCATCGCAAGCGGGACAGGGAGGTACGAGCAGTACTTC.

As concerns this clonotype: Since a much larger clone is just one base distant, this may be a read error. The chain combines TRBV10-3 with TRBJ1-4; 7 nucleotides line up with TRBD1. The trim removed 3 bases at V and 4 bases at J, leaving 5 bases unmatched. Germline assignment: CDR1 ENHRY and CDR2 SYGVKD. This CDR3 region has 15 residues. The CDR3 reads CAISDSGQDNEKLFF. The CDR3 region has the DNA TGTGCCATCAGTGACTCCGGACAGGATAATGAAAAACTGTTTTTT.

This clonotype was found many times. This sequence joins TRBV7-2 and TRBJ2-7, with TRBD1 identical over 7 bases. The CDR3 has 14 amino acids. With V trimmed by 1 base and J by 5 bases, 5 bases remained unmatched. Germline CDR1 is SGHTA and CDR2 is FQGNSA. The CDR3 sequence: CASSLGQGSDEQYF. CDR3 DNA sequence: TGTGCCAGCAGCTTAGGACAGGGATCGGACGAGCAGTACTTC.

CDR3 loop: CATMSSRGSYEQYF. CDR3 nucleotides: TGTGCCACTATGTCTTCCAGGGGTTCCTACGAGCAGTACTTC. The chain carries TRBV10-3 and TRBJ2-7; possibly TRBD1 for D (6 bases). The V end was cut by 10 bases, the J end by 1 base, with 17 bases between. The germline gives CDR1 ENHRY, CDR2 SYGVKD. The CDR3 is made up of 14 amino acids.

CDR3 residues: CATSSLRARGWTGELFF. The CDR3, as DNA: TGTGCCACCAGCAGTCTCCGAGCAAGGGGCTGGACCGGGGAGCTGTTTTTT. This rearrangement joins TRBV15 to TRBJ2-2, with D possibly being TRBD1 (5 bases). Germline CDR1 and CDR2: LNHNV and YYDKDF (reference sequence). V gave up 3 bases and J gave up 5 bases, with 19 bases separating them. The CDR3 is 17 residues long.

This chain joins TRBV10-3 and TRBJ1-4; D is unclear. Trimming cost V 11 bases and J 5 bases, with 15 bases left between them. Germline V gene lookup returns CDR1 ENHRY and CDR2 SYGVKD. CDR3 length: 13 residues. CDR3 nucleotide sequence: TGTGCCTGCCGCACCCAGATGAATGAAAAACTGTTTTTT. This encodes CACRTQMNEKLFF.

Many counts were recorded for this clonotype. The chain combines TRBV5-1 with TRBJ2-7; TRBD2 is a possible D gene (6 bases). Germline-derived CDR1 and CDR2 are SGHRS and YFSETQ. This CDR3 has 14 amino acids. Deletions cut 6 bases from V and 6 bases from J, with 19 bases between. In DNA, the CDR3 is TGCGCCAGCAAAGTAGGGACGGGGAGGATCGAGCAGTACTTC. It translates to CASKVGTGRIEQYF.

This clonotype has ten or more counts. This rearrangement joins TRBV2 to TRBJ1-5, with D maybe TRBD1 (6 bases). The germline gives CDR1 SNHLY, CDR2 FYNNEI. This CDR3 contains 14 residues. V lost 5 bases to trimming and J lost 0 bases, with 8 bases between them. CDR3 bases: TGTGCCAGCAGTACAGGGTATAGCAATCAGCCCCAGCATTTT. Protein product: CASSTGYSNQPQHF.

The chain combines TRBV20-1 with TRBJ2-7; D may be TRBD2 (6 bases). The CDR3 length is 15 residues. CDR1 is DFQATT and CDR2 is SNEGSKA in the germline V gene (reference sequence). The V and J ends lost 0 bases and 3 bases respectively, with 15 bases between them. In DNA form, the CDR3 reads TGCAGTGCTAGAGATGATGGAGGGACCCGCTACGAGCAGTACTTC. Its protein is CSARDDGGTRYEQYF.

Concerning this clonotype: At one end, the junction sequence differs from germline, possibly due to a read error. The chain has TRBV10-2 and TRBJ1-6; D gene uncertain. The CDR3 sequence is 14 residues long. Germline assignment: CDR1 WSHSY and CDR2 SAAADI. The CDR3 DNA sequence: TGCGCCAGCAGTGACAACTCCTATAATTCACCCCGCCACTTT. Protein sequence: CASSDNSYNSPRHF.

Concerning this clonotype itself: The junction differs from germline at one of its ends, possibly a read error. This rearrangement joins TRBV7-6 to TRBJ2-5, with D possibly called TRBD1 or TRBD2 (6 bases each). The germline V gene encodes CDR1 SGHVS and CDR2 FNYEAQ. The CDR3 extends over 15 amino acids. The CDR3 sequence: CASSLGGRYQETQYF. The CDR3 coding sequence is TGTGCCAGCAGTTTAGGGGGGCGGTACCAAGAGACCCAGTACTTC.

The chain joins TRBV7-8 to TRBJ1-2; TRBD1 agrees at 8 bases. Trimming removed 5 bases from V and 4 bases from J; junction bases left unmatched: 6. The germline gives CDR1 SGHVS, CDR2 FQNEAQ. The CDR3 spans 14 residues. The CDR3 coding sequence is TGTGCCAGCAGCCAACAGGGGGAGGGCTATGGCTACACCTTC. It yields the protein CASSQQGEGYGYTF.

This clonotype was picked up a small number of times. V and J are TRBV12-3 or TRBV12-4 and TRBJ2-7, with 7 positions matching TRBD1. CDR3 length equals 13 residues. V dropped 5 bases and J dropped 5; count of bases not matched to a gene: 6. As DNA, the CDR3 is TGTGCCAGCAGTCCCGGGACAGTCAACGAGCAGTACTTC. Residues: CASSPGTVNEQYF.

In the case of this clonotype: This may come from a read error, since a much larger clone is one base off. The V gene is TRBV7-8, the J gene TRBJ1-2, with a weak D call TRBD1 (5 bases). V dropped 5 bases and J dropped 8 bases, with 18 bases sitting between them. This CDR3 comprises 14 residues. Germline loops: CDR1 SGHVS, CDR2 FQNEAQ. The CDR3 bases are TGTGCCAGCAGCGCTTCGCTAGGGGCGCCAGGCTACACCTTC. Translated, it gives CASSASLGAPGYTF.